The text below deals with one T cell receptor (beta chain). The antigen this receptor binds is unknown. No quality values exist for individual bases; no much larger clone is one base distant. This sample is drawn from a study of shared clonotypes between healthy human individuals (dated by TCRdb to 2019 to 2021). A note on the overall study: The cohort included three men and a couple of women between 18 and 49 years of age. For each donor, CD4 naive and CD4 memory were each given three plates, CD8 naive was given two plates, and CD8 memory was given one plate. To increase sequencing depth and limit assay-specific biases, TCR repertoire library preparation and sequencing were carried out by different laboratories using diverse techniques. Per donor, leukapheresis produced somewhere between about 0.9 and 9 billion PBMCs. The study deeply sequenced blood TCR repertoires of five healthy adults to estimate repertoire size and the extent of clonotype sharing between individuals.

Healthy HIV-negative adults with no recently reported acute infections or vaccinations were included as donors. All donors were Caucasian adults living in Nashville, Tennessee, USA. CD4+ T cells were enriched by magnetic negative selection, after which naive cells were positively selected on CD45RA and the negative fraction was taken as the memory subset. Blood was collected by leukapheresis, and PBMCs were isolated by Ficoll-Histopaque density gradient centrifugation and then cryopreserved in liquid nitrogen vapor phase. Purity and quantity of every magnetically sorted T cell population were checked by analytical flow cytometry. Genomic DNA was isolated from every sorted fraction and measured by UV absorbance on a Nanodrop 2000c. According to the germline V gene, CDR1 reads MGHRA and CDR2 reads YSYEKL. V lost 0 bases and J lost 4 bases; the stretch between them is 16 bases long. From the cysteine through the phenylalanine, the CDR3 covers 17 amino acids. Only CDR3 DNA remains: 51 bases, in frame from the first base.

Using the deep immunoSEQ assay, multiplex PCR amplified TCR CDR3 regions from genomic DNA. For each cell subset, the extracted genomic DNA was distributed evenly across all wells of several immunoSEQ 96-well plates, and each plate served as one replicate. For sorted subsets, about 200 ng genomic DNA, equal to 30,000 or so T cell genomes, was loaded into each replicate PCR. Purified libraries were measured with a Qubit 3.0 fluorometer, size-checked on a Bioanalyzer 2100, and measured again with the KAPA Library Quantification kit. Every immunoSEQ 96-well plate was sequenced on a dedicated single-read 150-cycle Illumina NextSeq 550 flow cell. The authors' pipeline ran thus. Because only junctional sequences without quality scores were contained in the immunoSEQ output, filtering matching that applied to full-length reads could not be performed. To assign V/J genes and CDR3, sequences were annotated against IMGT germline references using PyIR, a Python wrapper for IgBLAST v1.9. Reads were removed for weak V/J assignments (E-value above 1e-6), missing CDR3, stop codons, out-of-frame junctions, or ambiguous translated residues. V3J clonotypes were defined as sequences sharing the same inferred V gene, J gene, and CDR3 amino acid sequence. Percentage overlap between repertoires was calculated by dividing the number of shared unique clonotypes by the size of the smaller repertoire. Richness of each repertoire was evaluated using RTK rarefaction, the Chao1 estimator, and Recon v2.1 estimates of unobserved clonotypes. For all TCRbeta clonotypes obtained by the gDNA method from a handful of donors, generation probabilities were computed with OLGA. Held by TCRdb, this immuneACCESS table contains in-frame sequences only and omits some clones. Under half of the omission traces to an unresolved V gene where checked; the cause of the rest is unknown. V and J calls and clone size come straight from that table; D and trimming were deduced from the DNA. The sample table records 1,400,000 or so clones; 98% of these occur just once. About 0.35% of the sample goes to the ten largest clones.

Paper-wide results and their limitations: Because the study included a small number of donors, the genetic and exposure-history diversity represented was limited. When four donors were compared, the shared fraction of clonotypes was about 5% for naive CD4, around 3.5% for naive CD8, 2% to 2.5% for memory CD4, and approximately 0.4% for memory CD8. Even with the large sequencing depth, rarefaction of the sorted-subset datasets indicated that sequencing was incomplete. Estimated clonotype richness was generally larger for naive than for memory subsets. Compared with non-shared clonotypes, the clonotypes found in all four sorted-subset donors had higher generation probabilities. Sampling was limited to blood, and TCR repertoires in tissue likely differ from TCR repertoires in blood. Pairwise subsampling indicated that sequencing depth was expected to affect the degree of clonotype sharing among donors.

Material for sequencing was naive CD4+ T cells sorted from blood. The intended sense of this specimen's cell subset or site label: CD45RA+ positively selected. This TCR was recovered from a man aged 25 to 40 in good health. The rearrangement joined TRBV4-1 to TRBJ1-5; no confident D gene assignment can be made. The sequenced DNA is TGCGCCAGCAGCCAAGATGGGAACAGAAGAGATAATCAGCCCCAGCATTTT. This sequence encodes CASSQDGNRRDNQPQHF.